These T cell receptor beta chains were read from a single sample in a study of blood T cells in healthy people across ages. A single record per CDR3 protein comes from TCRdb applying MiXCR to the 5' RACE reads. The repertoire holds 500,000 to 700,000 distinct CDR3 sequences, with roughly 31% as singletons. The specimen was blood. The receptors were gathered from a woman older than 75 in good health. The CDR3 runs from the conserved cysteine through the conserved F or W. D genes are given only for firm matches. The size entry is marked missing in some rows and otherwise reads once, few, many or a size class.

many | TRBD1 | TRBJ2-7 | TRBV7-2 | CASSLFPGQSYEQYF | TGTGCCAGCAGCCTATTCCCGGGACAGAGCTACGAGCAGTACTTC
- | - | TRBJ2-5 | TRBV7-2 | CANSLAWETQYF | TGTGCCAACAGCTTAGCATGGGAGACCCAGTACTTC
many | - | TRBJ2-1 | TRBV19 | CASISPDISNEQFF | TGTGCCAGTATCTCACCCGACATTTCTAATGAGCAGTTCTTC
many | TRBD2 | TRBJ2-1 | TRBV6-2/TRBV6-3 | CASRLAGGGEQFF | TGTGCCAGCAGGCTAGCGGGAGGCGGTGAGCAGTTCTTC
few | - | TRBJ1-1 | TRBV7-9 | CASSALGADTEAFF | TGTGCCAGCAGCGCATTGGGGGCGGACACTGAAGCTTTCTTT
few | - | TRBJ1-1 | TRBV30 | CAWWQGRNTEAFF | TGTGCTTGGTGGCAGGGGCGAAACACTGAAGCTTTCTTT
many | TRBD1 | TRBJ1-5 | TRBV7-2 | CASSAHPGQGDNQPQHF | TGTGCCAGCAGCGCGCATCCGGGACAGGGGGACAATCAGCCCCAGCATTTT
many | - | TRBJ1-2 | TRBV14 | CASSKIGPGGGYGYTF | TGTGCCAGCAGCAAGATCGGGCCCGGGGGGGGCTATGGCTACACCTTC
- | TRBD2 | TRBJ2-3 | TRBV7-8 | CASSRGGGTGTDTQYF | TGTGCCAGCAGCAGAGGCGGGGGGACTGGCACAGATACGCAGTATTTT
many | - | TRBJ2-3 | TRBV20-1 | CSARVTDTQYF | TGCAGTGCTAGGGTCACAGATACGCAGTATTTT
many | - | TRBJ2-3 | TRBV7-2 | CASSPEGGLPGKQYF | TGTGCCAGCAGCCCCGAGGGGGGACTACCTGGGAAGCAGTATTTT
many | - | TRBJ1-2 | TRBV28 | CASRIEGRNGYTF | TGTGCCAGCAGGATCGAAGGGAGGAATGGCTACACCTTC
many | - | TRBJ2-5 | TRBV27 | CASSDRAGGETQYF | TGTGCCAGCAGCGACCGGGCAGGAGGGGAGACCCAGTACTTC
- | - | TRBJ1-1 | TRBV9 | CASSVSHGGRTEAFF | TGTGCCAGCAGCGTGTCACATGGCGGACGGACTGAAGCTTTCTTT
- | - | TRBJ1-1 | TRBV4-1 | CASSLPGTMNTEAFF | TGCGCCAGCAGCCTTCCCGGGACAATGAACACTGAAGCTTTCTTT
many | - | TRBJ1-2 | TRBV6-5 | CASLAMWGQDGYTF | TGTGCCAGTTTGGCCATGTGGGGGCAGGATGGCTACACCTTC
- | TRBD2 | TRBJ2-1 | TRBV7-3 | CASSVLAGGLDEQFF | TGTGCCAGCAGCGTACTAGCGGGGGGGCTAGATGAGCAGTTCTTC
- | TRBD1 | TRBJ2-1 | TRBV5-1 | CASSLGQGARSEQFF | TGCGCCAGCAGCCTTGGACAGGGGGCGCGGAGTGAGCAGTTCTTC
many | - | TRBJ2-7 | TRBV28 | CASRPGVYEQYF | TGTGCCAGCAGACCAGGGGTATACGAGCAGTACTTC
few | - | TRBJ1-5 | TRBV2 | CASGPEINQPQHF | TGTGCCAGCGGACCGGAGATAAATCAGCCCCAGCATTTT
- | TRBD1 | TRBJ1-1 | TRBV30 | CACAPGGTEAFF | TGTGCCTGCGCCCCAGGGGGGACTGAAGCTTTCTTT
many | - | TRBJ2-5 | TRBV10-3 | CAISGGREETQYF | TGTGCCATCAGTGGCGGCAGGGAAGAGACCCAGTACTTC
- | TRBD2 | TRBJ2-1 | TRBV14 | CASSHPGGAGDEQFF | TGTGCCAGCAGCCACCCCGGGGGGGCTGGTGATGAGCAGTTCTTC
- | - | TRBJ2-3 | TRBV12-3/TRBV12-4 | CASSLAGIQGDTQYF | TGTGCCAGCAGTTTAGCAGGGATCCAGGGAGATACGCAGTATTTT
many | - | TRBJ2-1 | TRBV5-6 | CASSLLQSSYNEQFF | TGTGCCAGCAGCTTGCTACAGAGCTCCTACAATGAGCAGTTCTTC
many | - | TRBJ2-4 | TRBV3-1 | CASSPTIAKNIQYF | TGTGCCAGCAGCCCAACGATAGCCAAAAACATTCAGTACTTC
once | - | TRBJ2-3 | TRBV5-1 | CASSFDATDTQYF | TGCGCCAGCAGCTTCGACGCTACAGATACGCAGTATTTT
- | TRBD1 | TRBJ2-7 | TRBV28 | CASLRTGSSDEQYF | TGTGCCAGCCTCAGGACAGGGTCCTCTGACGAGCAGTACTTC
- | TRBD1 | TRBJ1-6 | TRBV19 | CASTRGTGGWSPLHF | TGTGCCAGTACGCGCGGGACAGGGGGCTGGTCACCCCTCCACTTT
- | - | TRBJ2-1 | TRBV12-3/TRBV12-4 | CASSLALGQIYNEQFF | TGTGCCAGCAGTTTAGCGCTAGGACAGATCTACAATGAGCAGTTCTTC
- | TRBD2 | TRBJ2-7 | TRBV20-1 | CSARDRPGLAGGPPYEQYF | TGCAGTGCTAGAGATCGCCCCGGACTAGCGGGGGGGCCTCCCTACGAGCAGTACTTC
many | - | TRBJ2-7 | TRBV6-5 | CASHTVGGEQYF | TGTGCCAGCCATACCGTGGGCGGCGAGCAGTACTTC